This TCR beta chain is from a study of naive and memory T cell subsets. Broader study findings: Especially in CD8 cells, naive repertoires contained a few larger clonotypes, possibly CD45RA-re-expressing memory cells. Expression changes during T cell differentiation may affect RNA-based TCR counts.

An equimolar mix of two oligonucleotides served as the beta constant-region primer for TRBC1 and TRBC2. TCRdb independently ran MiXCR on the UMI-ligation and nested PCR reads; one entry per CDR3 protein. The table shows some 150,000 distinct CDR3 sequences, with approximately 15% occurring only once. CDR1 is MGHRA and CDR2 is YSYEKL in the germline V gene. The CDR3 runs to 16 residues. V gave up 2 bases and J gave up 0 bases, with 11 bases separating them. Comments on this clonotype: The antigen remains unidentified.

Sequenced sample: naive CD4+ T cells from blood. This rearrangement joins TRBV4-1 to TRBJ2-1; D is unclear. This clonotype was obtained from a human donor in good health. This CDR3 reads CASSQSEISSYNEQFF. In DNA form, the CDR3 reads TGCGCCAGCAGCCAATCAGAAATAAGCTCCTACAATGAGCAGTTCTTC.